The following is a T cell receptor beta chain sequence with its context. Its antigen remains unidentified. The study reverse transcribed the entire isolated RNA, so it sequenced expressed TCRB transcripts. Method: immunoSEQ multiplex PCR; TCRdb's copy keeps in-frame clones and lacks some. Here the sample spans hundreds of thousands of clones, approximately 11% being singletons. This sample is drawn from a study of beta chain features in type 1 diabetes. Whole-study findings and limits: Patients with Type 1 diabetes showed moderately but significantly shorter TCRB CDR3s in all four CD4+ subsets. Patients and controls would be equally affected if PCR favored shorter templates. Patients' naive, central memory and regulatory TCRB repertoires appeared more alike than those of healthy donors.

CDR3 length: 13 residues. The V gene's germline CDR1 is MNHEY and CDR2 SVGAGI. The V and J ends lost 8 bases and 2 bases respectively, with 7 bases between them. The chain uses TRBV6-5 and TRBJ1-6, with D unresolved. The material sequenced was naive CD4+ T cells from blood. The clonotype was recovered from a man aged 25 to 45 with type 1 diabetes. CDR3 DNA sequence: TGTGCCAGCTCCGGAGCCTATAATTCACCCCTCCACTTT. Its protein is CASSGAYNSPLHF.